The 6 T cell receptor beta chains below come from one sample, sequenced in a study of cytomegalovirus exposure and HLA in healthy donors. Using immunoSEQ multiplex PCR, the repertoire was profiled, and TCRdb retains in-frame clones only, with some absent. Of about 150,000 clones in the sample, around 90% were seen once. Sequenced: PBMCs. The receptors stem from a man younger than 35 in good health and CMV-seronegative.

The V call is TRBV25-1, the J call TRBJ2-1; the match to TRBD1 covers 10 bases. The CDR3 is 17 amino acids. Germline V gives CDR1 MGHDK, CDR2 SYGVNS. J lost 3 bases, V lost 4 bases, and 9 bases had no gene match. As DNA, the CDR3 is TGTGCCAGCAGTGGGGCCGGGGGGGACAGGGGCTACAATGAGCAGTTCTTC. Translated, it gives CASSGAGGDRGYNEQFF. Full variable domain (rest looked up from reference TRBV25-1 and TRBJ2-1): EADIYQTPRYLVIGTGKKITLECSQTMGHDKMYWYQQDPGMELHLIHYSYGVNSTEKGDLSSESTVSRIRTEHFPLTLESARPSHTSQYLCASSGAGGDRGYNEQFFGPGTRLTVL.

The V and J genes are TRBV29-1 and TRBJ1-3; D remains ambiguous. Deletions cut 5 bases from V and 3 bases from J, with 11 bases between. This CDR3 is 13 amino acids long. Looked up from germline, CDR1 is SQVTM and CDR2 is ANQGSEA. The CDR3 loop reads CSVLGVLGNTIYF. The DNA of the CDR3 is TGCAGCGTTTTGGGAGTTCTTGGAAACACCATATATTTT.

This clone appeared a few times. The chain joins TRBV28 to TRBJ2-3; D gene uncertain. V was pared by 2 bases and J by 0 bases, with 9 bases between. Germline values: CDR1 MDHEN, CDR2 SYDVKM. The CDR3 length is 15 residues. CDR3 protein: CASSLASTSTDTQYF. The DNA for the CDR3 is TGTGCCAGCAGTTTAGCAAGCACTAGCACAGATACGCAGTATTTT.

There are a few counts of this clone. The chain recombines TRBV27 with TRBJ2-1, with D maybe TRBD2 (6 bases). Per germline, CDR1 MNHEY and CDR2 SMNVEV (reference sequence). The CDR3 consists of 15 residues. Trimming cost V 5 bases and J 8 bases, with 19 bases left between them. CDR3 protein: CASSPLRGEEDEQFF. The DNA for the CDR3 is TGTGCCAGCAGTCCTTTGCGGGGAGAGGAAGATGAGCAGTTCTTC.

The chain employs TRBV4-3 and TRBJ1-1, with D possibly matching TRBD1 (5 bases). CDR3 length: 14 residues. Deletions cut 0 bases from V and 2 bases from J, with 7 bases between. The germline V gene encodes CDR1 LGHNA and CDR2 YSLEER. This CDR3 reads CASSQDRGNTEAFF. The CDR3 nucleotides read TGCGCCAGCAGCCAAGATAGGGGAAACACTGAAGCTTTCTTT.

The gene calls are TRBV19 and TRBJ1-1; the D gene is possibly TRBD1 (6 bases). This CDR3 has 14 amino acids. Germline V lookup: CDR1 LNHDA, CDR2 SQIVND (reference sequence). Trimming pared 4 bases from V and 1 base from J, leaving 10 bases between. The CDR3 spells CASSNQGTNTEAFF. The CDR3 bases are TGTGCCAGTAGTAACCAGGGGACGAACACTGAAGCTTTCTTT.